The 21 T cell receptor beta chains below come from one sample, sequenced in a study of CXCR3-negative and CXCR3-positive naive CD8 T cells. TRB cDNA was prepared as libraries by UMI-labeled 5' RACE. TCRdb processed the 5' RACE reads again and assigns one entry to each CDR3 protein, with no DNA. Here the sample table reports about 26,000 distinct CDR3 sequences. What was sequenced was naive CXCR3- CD8+ T cells from blood. Subset indicated: CD45RO-CCR7+CD27+CD95- naive CD8+ T cells lacking CXCR3 (TNR3-). These TCRs come from a human donor in good health. Some clones in this sample may be carry-over from other donors' samples.

The rearrangement joins TRBV7-9 to TRBJ2-1; the TCRdb call, TRBD1, lacks DNA for checking. Germline CDR1 reads SEHNR; CDR2 reads FQNEAQ (reference sequence). The CDR3 is made up of 17 amino acids. CDR3 residues: CASSSKQGIRSYNEQFF.

V is TRBV28 and J is TRBJ2-5; the TCRdb call, TRBD2, lacks DNA for checking. Germline CDR1 reads MDHEN; CDR2 reads SYDVKM. The CDR3 sequence is 16 residues long. CDR3 residues: CASSLYVAAGLKTQYF.

The chain uses TRBV6-2 or TRBV6-3 and TRBJ2-3; TCRdb names TRBD1, which stays unverified in the absence of DNA. There are 16 residues in the CDR3. CDR1 and CDR2 (germline): MNHEY, SVGEGT. This CDR3 reads CASRANGGAVTDTQYF.

This clonotype registers medium-sized by frequency. V is TRBV28 and J is TRBJ1-1. The germline CDR1 and CDR2 sequences are MDHEN and SYDVKM. This CDR3 has 14 residues. The chain's CDR3 is CASTQLQGLPEAFF.

V gene TRBV9 combines with J gene TRBJ2-1; the D call of TRBD1 rests on TCRdb alone, since no DNA is present to check it. This CDR3 region has 14 residues. CDR1 and CDR2 (germline): SGDLS, YYNGEE. CDR3 sequence reads: CASSVNGQGYEQFF.

CDR3 sequence reads: CASSLLMEQFF. The chain carries TRBV28 and TRBJ2-1. This CDR3 spans 11 amino acids. Germline V lookup: CDR1 MDHEN, CDR2 SYDVKM.

The V and J genes are TRBV7-2 and TRBJ2-7; TCRdb returns TRBD2, unconfirmable since there is no DNA. The CDR3 has 14 amino acids. CDR1 is SGHTA and CDR2 is FQGNSA in the germline V gene. The CDR3: CASSLGTSVYEQYF.

The CDR3 spells CASSIGGGWNEQFF. The V call is TRBV19, the J call TRBJ2-1; lacking DNA, the TRBD1 call made by TCRdb goes unchecked. The CDR3 loop spans 14 amino acids. Looked up from germline, CDR1 is LNHDA and CDR2 is SQIVND (reference sequence).

The V call is TRBV7-9, the J call TRBJ1-1; TCRdb gives TRBD1 as the D gene, but with no DNA this cannot be confirmed. CDR3 length: 13 residues. Germline lookup yields CDR1 SEHNR and CDR2 FQNEAQ (reference sequence). CDR3 protein: CASSLGGQAEAFF.

The chain carries TRBV7-9 and TRBJ2-7; TCRdb's D call, TRBD1, is unchecked because there is no DNA. This CDR3 has 12 amino acids. Germline V CDR1 and CDR2: SEHNR, FQNEAQ (reference sequence). The CDR3: CASSLRGGEQYF.

V and J are TRBV20-1 and TRBJ2-3; the D gene TCRdb calls, TRBD2, cannot be checked with no DNA. The CDR3 loop spans 18 amino acids. Germline assignment: CDR1 DFQATT and CDR2 SNEGSKA (reference sequence). CDR3 region: CSARDQGSSGILTDTQYF.

The chain couples TRBV28 to TRBJ2-3. Germline V gives CDR1 MDHEN, CDR2 SYDVKM. CDR3 length: 15 amino acids. Here the CDR3 reads CASSLAYSSTDTQYF.

The genes are TRBV10-1 and TRBJ1-5; TCRdb returns TRBD1, unconfirmable since there is no DNA. Germline V gene sequence: CDR1 WNHNN, CDR2 SYGVQD (reference sequence). This CDR3 region has 12 residues. CDR3 protein: CASGQGNQPQHF.

J is TRBJ2-1 and V is TRBV4-1; the TCRdb call, TRBD2, lacks DNA for checking. Germline assignment: CDR1 MGHRA and CDR2 YSYEKL. The CDR3 extends over 16 amino acids. Here the CDR3 reads CASSQVGLAGNNEQFF.

The gene calls are TRBV28 and TRBJ1-6; checking the TCRdb D call of TRBD1 is not possible without DNA. Per the germline V gene, CDR1 is MDHEN and CDR2 is SYDVKM. CDR3 length equals 18 residues. CDR3 residues: CASSLWGGTGSNNSPLHF.

The CDR3 spells CASCPEGGWETQYF. This chain connects TRBV6-2 or TRBV6-3 to TRBJ2-5; TCRdb returns TRBD1, unconfirmable since there is no DNA. Germline V CDR1 and CDR2: MNHEY, SVGEGT. The CDR3 covers 14 residues.

Frequency places this clonotype as medium-sized. V and J are TRBV3-1 and TRBJ2-7. The length of the CDR3 is 15 residues. Germline V gene data show CDR1 as LGHDT and CDR2 as YNNKEL (reference sequence). CDR3 sequence: CASSPWLDPTYEQYF.

This chain links TRBV7-9 with TRBJ2-3; TCRdb's assignment of TRBD2 cannot be checked, as there is no DNA. The length of the CDR3 is 15 residues. Germline assignment: CDR1 SEHNR and CDR2 FQNEAQ (reference sequence). CDR3 region: CASSFPIGAIDTQYF.

The chain has TRBV6-5 and TRBJ1-1; the TCRdb call, TRBD1, lacks DNA for checking. This CDR3 has 14 amino acids. Germline-derived CDR1 and CDR2 are MNHEY and SVGAGI. The chain's CDR3 is CASSYTKGGTEAFF.

This chain connects TRBV29-1 to TRBJ1-1; with no DNA, the TCRdb D assignment of TRBD1 cannot be verified. CDR3 size: 13 residues. CDR1 is SQVTM, CDR2 ANQGSEA, per germline. The CDR3: CSVDYRGNTEAFF. Full variable domain (remainder filled in from reference TRBV29-1 and TRBJ1-1): SAVISQKPSRDICQRGTSLTIQCQVDSQVTMMFWYRQQPGQSLTLIATANQGSEATYESGFVIDKFPISRPNLTFSTLTVSNMSPEDSSIYLCSVDYRGNTEAFFGQGTRLTVV.

The gene calls are TRBV6-5 and TRBJ1-6. In germline, CDR1 is MNHEY, CDR2 SVGAGI. The CDR3 runs 14 residues. The CDR3 sequence is CASSYDGGDSPLHF.